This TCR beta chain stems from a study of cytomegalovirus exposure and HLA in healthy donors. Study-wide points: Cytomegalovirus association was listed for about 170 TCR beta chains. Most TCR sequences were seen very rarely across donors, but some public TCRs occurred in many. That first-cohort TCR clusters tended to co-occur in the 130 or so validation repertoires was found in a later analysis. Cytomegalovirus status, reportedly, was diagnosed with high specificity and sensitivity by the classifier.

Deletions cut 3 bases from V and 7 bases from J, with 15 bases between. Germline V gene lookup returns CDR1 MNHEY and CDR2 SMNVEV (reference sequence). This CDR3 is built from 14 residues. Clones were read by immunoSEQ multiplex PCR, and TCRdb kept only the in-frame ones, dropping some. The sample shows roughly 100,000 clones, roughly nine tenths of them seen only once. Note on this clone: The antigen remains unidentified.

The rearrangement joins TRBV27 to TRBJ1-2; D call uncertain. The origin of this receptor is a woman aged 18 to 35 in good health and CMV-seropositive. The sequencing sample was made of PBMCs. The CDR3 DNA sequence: TGTGCCAGCAGTTTTTTAGGGCTGGAGGGTGGCTACACCTTC. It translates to CASSFLGLEGGYTF.